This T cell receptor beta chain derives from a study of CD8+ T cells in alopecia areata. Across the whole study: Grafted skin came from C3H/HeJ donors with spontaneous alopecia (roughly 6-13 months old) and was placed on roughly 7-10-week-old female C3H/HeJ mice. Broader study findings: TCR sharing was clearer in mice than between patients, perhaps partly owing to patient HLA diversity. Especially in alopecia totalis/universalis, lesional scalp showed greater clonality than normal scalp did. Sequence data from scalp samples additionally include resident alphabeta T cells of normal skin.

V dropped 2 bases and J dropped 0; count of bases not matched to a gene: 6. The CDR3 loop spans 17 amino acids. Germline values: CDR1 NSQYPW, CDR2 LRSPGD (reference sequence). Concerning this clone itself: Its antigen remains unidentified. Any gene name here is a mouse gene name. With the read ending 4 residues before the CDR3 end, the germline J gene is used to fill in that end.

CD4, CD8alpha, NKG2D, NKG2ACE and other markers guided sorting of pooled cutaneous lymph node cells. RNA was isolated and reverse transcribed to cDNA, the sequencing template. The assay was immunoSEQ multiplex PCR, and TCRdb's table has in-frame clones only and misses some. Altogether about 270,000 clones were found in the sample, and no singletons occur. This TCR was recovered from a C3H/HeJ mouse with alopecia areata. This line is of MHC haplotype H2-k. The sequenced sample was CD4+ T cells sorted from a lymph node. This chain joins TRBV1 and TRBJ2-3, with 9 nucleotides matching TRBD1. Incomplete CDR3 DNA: TGCACCTGCAGTGCATCAGGGACAGGGACTAGTGCAGAA. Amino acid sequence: CTCSASGTGTSAE. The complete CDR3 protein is CTCSASGTGTSAETLYF.